Listed below are T cell receptor beta chains from one sample, sequenced in a study of T-cell reconstitution after alpha-beta-depleted transplantation in children. TCRdb redid the calling of the PCR reads with MiXCR, one entry per CDR3 protein. The sample lists some 240,000 distinct CDR3 sequences, 9.7% occurring once. The sequenced sample was PBMCs from the stem cell graft donor, obtained from the stem cell graft. All receptors come from a human donor who donated a stem cell graft to a child with SCID. CDR3s include the opening cysteine and the closing phenylalanine or tryptophan. The D gene is left open where the match is weak. Some rows mark clone size as missing; the rest say once, few, many or name a class of expanded clone.

J: TRBJ1-5
size: many
D: NA
V: TRBV6-5
CDR3: CASSFGGGLLQPQHF
DNA: TGTGCCAGCAGTTTCGGGGGCGGCCTTTTACAGCCCCAGCATTTT

J: TRBJ2-1
size: few
D: TRBD2
V: TRBV5-1
CDR3: CASSPVGSGAYNEQFF
DNA: TGCGCCAGCAGCCCCGTAGGTAGCGGGGCATACAATGAGCAGTTCTTC

J: TRBJ2-7
size: many
D: NA
V: TRBV20-1
CDR3: CSASRGPSSYEQYF
DNA: TGCAGTGCTAGTCGGGGGCCAAGCTCCTACGAGCAGTACTTC

J: TRBJ2-4
size: many
D: TRBD1
V: TRBV20-1
CDR3: CSASPGQGTISKNIQYF
DNA: TGCAGTGCATCGCCGGGACAGGGGACAATCTCCAAAAACATTCAGTACTTC

J: TRBJ2-2
size: many
D: TRBD1
V: TRBV3-1
CDR3: CASSPTGSDGELFF
DNA: TGTGCCAGCAGCCCGACAGGGTCCGACGGGGAGCTGTTTTTT

J: TRBJ1-5
size: NA
D: NA
V: TRBV19
CDR3: CASKLDGYQPQHF
DNA: TGTGCCAGTAAATTAGACGGGTATCAGCCCCAGCATTTT

J: TRBJ1-2
size: many
D: NA
V: TRBV5-1
CDR3: CASSRTGEGANYGYTF
DNA: TGCGCCAGCAGCCGCACTGGAGAGGGAGCTAACTATGGCTACACCTTC

J: TRBJ1-5
size: few
D: NA
V: TRBV21-1
CDR3: CASSSGQGIGYSNQPQHF
DNA: TGTGCCAGCAGCAGTGGACAGGGGATAGGGTATAGCAATCAGCCCCAGCATTTT

J: TRBJ1-3
size: many
D: NA
V: TRBV7-9
CDR3: CASSSGPPGNTIYF
DNA: TGTGCCAGCAGCTCAGGGCCACCTGGAAACACCATATATTTT

J: TRBJ1-3
size: NA
D: TRBD1
V: TRBV20-1
CDR3: CCASQQGSRTIYF
DNA: TGCTGTGCTTCTCAACAGGGGAGCCGCACCATATATTTT

J: TRBJ1-1
size: many
D: NA
V: TRBV5-1
CDR3: CASSLGGGQDTEAFF
DNA: TGCGCCAGCAGCTTGGGGGGGGGGCAGGACACTGAAGCTTTCTTT

J: TRBJ1-5
size: many
D: TRBD1
V: TRBV6-1
CDR3: CASSERQGVGQPQHF
DNA: TGTGCCAGCAGTGAACGGCAGGGGGTAGGTCAGCCCCAGCATTTT

J: TRBJ1-1
size: many
D: NA
V: TRBV5-1
CDR3: CASSTEPRGDTEAFF
DNA: TGCGCCAGCAGCACCGAACCCAGGGGTGACACTGAAGCTTTCTTT

J: TRBJ2-1
size: many
D: TRBD2
V: TRBV6-1
CDR3: CASSEAVGGSNEQFF
DNA: TGTGCCAGCAGTGAAGCTGTGGGGGGGTCGAATGAGCAGTTCTTC

J: TRBJ2-7
size: many
D: NA
V: TRBV3-1
CDR3: CASSLRPKWNRAREQYF
DNA: TGTGCCAGCAGCCTGCGGCCTAAGTGGAACAGGGCTCGGGAGCAGTACTTC

J: TRBJ2-7
size: many
D: TRBD1
V: TRBV12-3/TRBV12-4
CDR3: CASSPRGTGLPYEQYF
DNA: TGTGCCAGCAGTCCCCGAGGGACAGGGCTTCCCTACGAGCAGTACTTC

J: TRBJ2-3
size: many
D: NA
V: TRBV5-1
CDR3: CASSSSSGQRVDTQYF
DNA: TGCGCCAGCAGCTCTTCCTCAGGGCAGAGGGTAGATACGCAGTATTTT

J: TRBJ1-5
size: many
D: NA
V: TRBV24-1
CDR3: CATSDLVGAEGQPQHF
DNA: TGTGCCACCAGTGATTTGGTAGGGGCAGAGGGGCAGCCCCAGCATTTT

J: TRBJ1-5
size: many
D: NA
V: TRBV12-3/TRBV12-4
CDR3: CASSFNGGDQPQHF
DNA: TGTGCCAGCAGTTTTAATGGGGGAGATCAGCCCCAGCATTTT

J: TRBJ2-3
size: NA
D: TRBD2
V: TRBV6-4
CDR3: CTCSPRGLAGGITDTQYF
DNA: TGTACCTGCAGTCCGCGGGGACTAGCGGGGGGGATTACAGATACGCAGTATTTT

J: TRBJ2-1
size: many
D: TRBD2
V: TRBV7-3
CDR3: CASSLSFASGGPSSYNEQFF
DNA: TGTGCCAGCAGCTTAAGTTTTGCTAGCGGGGGACCGAGCTCCTACAATGAGCAGTTCTTC

J: TRBJ2-1
size: many
D: TRBD2
V: TRBV5-1
CDR3: CASRQTGGTHNEQFF
DNA: TGCGCCAGCAGGCAAACGGGGGGGACCCACAATGAGCAGTTCTTC

J: TRBJ2-3
size: many
D: NA
V: TRBV10-3
CDR3: CAISERTDTQYF
DNA: TGTGCCATCAGTGAACGGACAGATACGCAGTATTTT

J: TRBJ1-5
size: many
D: NA
V: TRBV3-1
CDR3: CASSRGADQPQHF
DNA: TGTGCCAGCAGCCGTGGGGCCGATCAGCCCCAGCATTTT

J: TRBJ1-6
size: many
D: NA
V: TRBV20-1
CDR3: CSAKPGRITNNSPLHF
DNA: TGCAGTGCTAAACCGGGACGGATAACGAATAATTCACCCCTCCACTTT

J: TRBJ2-5
size: many
D: NA
V: TRBV28
CDR3: CASSFDSDWTQYF
DNA: TGTGCCAGCAGTTTTGATTCAGACTGGACCCAGTACTTC

J: TRBJ1-1
size: many
D: NA
V: TRBV3-1
CDR3: CASSDRVTEAFF
DNA: TGTGCCAGCAGTGATAGGGTTACTGAAGCTTTCTTT

J: TRBJ2-1
size: many
D: TRBD1
V: TRBV5-5
CDR3: CASSRGQDPTYNEQFF
DNA: TGTGCCAGCAGCCGCGGACAGGATCCTACCTACAATGAGCAGTTCTTC

J: TRBJ1-6
size: many
D: NA
V: TRBV12-3/TRBV12-4
CDR3: CASSSAGTYNSPLHF
DNA: TGTGCCAGCAGTAGCGCGGGCACCTATAATTCACCCCTCCACTTT

J: TRBJ2-2
size: many
D: NA
V: TRBV6-5
CDR3: CASSYSWGNTGELFF
DNA: TGTGCCAGCAGTTACTCATGGGGGAACACCGGAGAGCTGTTTTTT

J: TRBJ2-4
size: many
D: NA
V: TRBV12-3/TRBV12-4
CDR3: CASTLAGSGDIQYF
DNA: TGTGCCAGCACCCTCGCAGGTAGCGGTGACATTCAGTACTTC

J: TRBJ1-2
size: many
D: TRBD1
V: TRBV4-2
CDR3: CASSQVPGGYGYTF
DNA: TGTGCCAGCAGCCAAGTCCCAGGGGGGTATGGCTACACCTTC